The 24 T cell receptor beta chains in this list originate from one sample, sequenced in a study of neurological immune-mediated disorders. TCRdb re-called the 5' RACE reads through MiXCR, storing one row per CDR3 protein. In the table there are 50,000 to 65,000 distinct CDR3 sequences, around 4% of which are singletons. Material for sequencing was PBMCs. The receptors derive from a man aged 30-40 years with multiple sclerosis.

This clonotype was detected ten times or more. CDR3 DNA sequence: TGCAGCGGGACAGCGCTGGACACTGAAGCTTTCTTT. Translated: CSGTALDTEAFF. V usage is TRBV29-1 and J usage is TRBJ1-1, with D perhaps matching TRBD1 (6 bases). The V and J ends lost 7 bases and 3 bases respectively, with 12 bases between them. The V gene's germline CDR1 is SQVTM and CDR2 ANQGSEA. The CDR3 spans 12 residues.

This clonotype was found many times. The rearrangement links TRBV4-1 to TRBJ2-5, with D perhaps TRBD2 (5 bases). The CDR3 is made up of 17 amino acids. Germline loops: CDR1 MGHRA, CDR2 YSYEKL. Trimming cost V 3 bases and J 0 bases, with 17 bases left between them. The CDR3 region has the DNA TGCGCCAGCAGCCAGCTGACGGGAAGCAAGTACCAAGAGACCCAGTACTTC. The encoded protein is CASSQLTGSKYQETQYF.

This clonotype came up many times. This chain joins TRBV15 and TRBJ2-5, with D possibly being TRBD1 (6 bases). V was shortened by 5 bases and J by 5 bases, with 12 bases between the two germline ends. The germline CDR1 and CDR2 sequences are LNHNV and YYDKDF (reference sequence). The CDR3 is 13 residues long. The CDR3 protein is CATSFGTKETQYF. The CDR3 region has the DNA TGTGCCACCAGCTTCGGGACAAAGGAGACCCAGTACTTC.

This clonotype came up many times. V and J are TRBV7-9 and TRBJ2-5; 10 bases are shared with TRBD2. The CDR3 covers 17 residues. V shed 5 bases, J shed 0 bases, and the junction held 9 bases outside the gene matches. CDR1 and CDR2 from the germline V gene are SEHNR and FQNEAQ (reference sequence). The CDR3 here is CASSAFRTSGYQETQYF. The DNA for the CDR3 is TGTGCCAGCAGCGCCTTTAGGACTAGCGGTTACCAAGAGACCCAGTACTTC. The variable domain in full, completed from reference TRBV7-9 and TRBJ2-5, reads DTGVSQNPRHKITKRGQNVTFRCDPISEHNRLYWYRQTLGQGPEFLTYFQNEAQLEKSRLLSDRFSAERPKGSFSTLEIQRTEQGDSAMYLCASSAFRTSGYQETQYFGPGTRLLVL.

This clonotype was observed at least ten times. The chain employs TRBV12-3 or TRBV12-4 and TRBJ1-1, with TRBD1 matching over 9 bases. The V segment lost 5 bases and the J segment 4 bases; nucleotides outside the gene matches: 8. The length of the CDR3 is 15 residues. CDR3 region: CASSLNPGQGTEAFF. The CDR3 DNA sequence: TGTGCCAGCAGTCTCAATCCGGGACAGGGCACTGAAGCTTTCTTT.

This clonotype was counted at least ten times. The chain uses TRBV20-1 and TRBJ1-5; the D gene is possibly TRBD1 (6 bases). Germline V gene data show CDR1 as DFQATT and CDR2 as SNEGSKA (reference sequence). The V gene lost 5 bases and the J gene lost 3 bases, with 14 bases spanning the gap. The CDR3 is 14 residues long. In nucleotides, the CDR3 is TGCAGTGCTTCACAGGGTTCTGACAATCAGCCCCAGCATTTT. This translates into CSASQGSDNQPQHF.

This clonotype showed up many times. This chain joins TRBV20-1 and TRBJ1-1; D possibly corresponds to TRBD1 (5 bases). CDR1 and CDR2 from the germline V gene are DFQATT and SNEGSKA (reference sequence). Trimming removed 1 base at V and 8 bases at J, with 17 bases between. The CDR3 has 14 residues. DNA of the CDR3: TGCAGTGCTAGAGCTCCGACAGTATATACGGAAGCTTTCTTT. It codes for CSARAPTVYTEAFF.

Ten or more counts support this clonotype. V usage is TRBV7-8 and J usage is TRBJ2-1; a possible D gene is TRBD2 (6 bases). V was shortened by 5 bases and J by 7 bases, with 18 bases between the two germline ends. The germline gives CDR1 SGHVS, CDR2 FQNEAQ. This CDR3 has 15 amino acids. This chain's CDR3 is CASSPERGRMNEQFF. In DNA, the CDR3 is TGTGCCAGCAGCCCCGAGAGAGGGAGGATGAATGAGCAGTTCTTC.

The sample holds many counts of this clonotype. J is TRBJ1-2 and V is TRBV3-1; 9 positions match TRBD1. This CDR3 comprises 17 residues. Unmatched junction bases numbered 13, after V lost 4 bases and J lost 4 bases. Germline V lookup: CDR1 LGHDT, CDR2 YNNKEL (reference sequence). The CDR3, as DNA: TGTGCCAGCAGCCTGGGACAGGGAGGTCCTCGGGGCTATGGCTACACCTTC. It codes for CASSLGQGGPRGYGYTF.

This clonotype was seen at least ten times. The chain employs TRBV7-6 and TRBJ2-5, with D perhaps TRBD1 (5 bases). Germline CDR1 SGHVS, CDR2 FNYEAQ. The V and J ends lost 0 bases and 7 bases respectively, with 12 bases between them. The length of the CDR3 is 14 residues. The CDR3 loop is CASSLAEGVGTQYF. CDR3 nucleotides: TGTGCCAGCAGCTTAGCGGAAGGGGTGGGGACCCAGTACTTC.

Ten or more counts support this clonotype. The CDR3 nucleotides read TGTGCCCGAGACAGGGCGAGGGGGCAGCCCCAGCATTTT. Protein product: CARDRARGQPQHF. The V gene is TRBV28, the J gene TRBJ1-5, with 7 bases that match TRBD1. V was pared by 11 bases and J by 7 bases, with 11 bases of the junction left unmatched. Germline CDR1 reads MDHEN; CDR2 reads SYDVKM. There are 13 residues in the CDR3.

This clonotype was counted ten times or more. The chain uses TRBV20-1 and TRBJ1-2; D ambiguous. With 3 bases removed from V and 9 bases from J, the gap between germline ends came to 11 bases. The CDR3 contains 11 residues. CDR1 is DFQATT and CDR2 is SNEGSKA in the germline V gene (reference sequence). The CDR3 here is CSARSQPSYTF. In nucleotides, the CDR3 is TGCAGTGCTAGGAGCCAGCCCAGCTACACCTTC.

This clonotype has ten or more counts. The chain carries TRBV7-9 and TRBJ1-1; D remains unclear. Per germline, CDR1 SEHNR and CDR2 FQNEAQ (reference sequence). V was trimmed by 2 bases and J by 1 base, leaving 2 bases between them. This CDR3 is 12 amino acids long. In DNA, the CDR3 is TGTGCCAGCAGCTTACAGAACACTGAAGCTTTCTTT. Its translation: CASSLQNTEAFF.

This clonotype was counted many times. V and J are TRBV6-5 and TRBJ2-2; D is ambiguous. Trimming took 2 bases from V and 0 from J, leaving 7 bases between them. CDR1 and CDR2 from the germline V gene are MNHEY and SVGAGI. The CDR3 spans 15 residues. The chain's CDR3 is CASSYGLANTGELFF. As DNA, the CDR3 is TGTGCCAGCAGTTACGGATTGGCGAACACCGGGGAGCTGTTTTTT.

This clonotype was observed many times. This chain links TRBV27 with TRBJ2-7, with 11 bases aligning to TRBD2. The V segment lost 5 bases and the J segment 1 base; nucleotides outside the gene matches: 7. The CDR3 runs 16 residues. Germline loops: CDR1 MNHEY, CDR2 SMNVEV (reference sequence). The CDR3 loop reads CASSPTSGRSSYEQYF. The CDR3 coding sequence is TGTGCCAGCAGTCCCACTAGCGGGAGATCTTCCTACGAGCAGTACTTC.

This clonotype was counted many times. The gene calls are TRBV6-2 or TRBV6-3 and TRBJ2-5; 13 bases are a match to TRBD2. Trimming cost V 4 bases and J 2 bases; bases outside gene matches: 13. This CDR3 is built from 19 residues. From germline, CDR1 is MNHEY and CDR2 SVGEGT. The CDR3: CASSFGYYGTSGKQETQYF. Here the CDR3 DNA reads TGTGCCAGCAGTTTCGGGTATTATGGGACTAGCGGGAAGCAAGAGACCCAGTACTTC.

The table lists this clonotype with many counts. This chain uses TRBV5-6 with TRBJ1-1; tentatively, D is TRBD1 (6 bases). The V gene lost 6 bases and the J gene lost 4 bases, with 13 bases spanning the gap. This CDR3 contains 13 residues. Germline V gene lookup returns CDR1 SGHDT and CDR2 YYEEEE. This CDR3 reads CASTWGPGTEAFF. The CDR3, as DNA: TGTGCCAGCACATGGGGGCCTGGCACTGAAGCTTTCTTT.

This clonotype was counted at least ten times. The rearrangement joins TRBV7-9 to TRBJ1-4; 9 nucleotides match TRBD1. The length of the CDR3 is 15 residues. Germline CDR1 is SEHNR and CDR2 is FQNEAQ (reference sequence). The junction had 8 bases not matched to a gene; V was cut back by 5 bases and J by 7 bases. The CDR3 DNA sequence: TGTGCCAGCAGCGGACAAACAGGGGGCATTGAAAAACTGTTTTTT. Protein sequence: CASSGQTGGIEKLFF.

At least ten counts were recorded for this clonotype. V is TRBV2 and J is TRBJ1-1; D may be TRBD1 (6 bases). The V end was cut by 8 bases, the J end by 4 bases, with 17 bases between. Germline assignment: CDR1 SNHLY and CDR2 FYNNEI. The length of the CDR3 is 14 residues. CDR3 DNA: TGTGCCAGCCTAGACCACAGGGCAGGCACTGAAGCTTTCTTT. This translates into CASLDHRAGTEAFF.

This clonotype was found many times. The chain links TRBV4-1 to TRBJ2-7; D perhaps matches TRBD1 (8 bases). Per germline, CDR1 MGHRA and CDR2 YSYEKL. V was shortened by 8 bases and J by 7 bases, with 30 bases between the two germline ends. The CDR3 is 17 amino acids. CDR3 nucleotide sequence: TGCGCCAGCCTCCAGGGGTTTTTACAGGGGGGGTTGAGGGAGCAGTACTTC. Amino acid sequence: CASLQGFLQGGLREQYF.

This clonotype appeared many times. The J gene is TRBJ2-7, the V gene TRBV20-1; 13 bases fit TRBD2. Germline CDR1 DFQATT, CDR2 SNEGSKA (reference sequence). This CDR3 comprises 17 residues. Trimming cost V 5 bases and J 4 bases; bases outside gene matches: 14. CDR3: CSAAGLAGSYRGYEQYF. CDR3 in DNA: TGCAGTGCTGCGGGACTAGCGGGATCCTACCGGGGTTACGAGCAGTACTTC.

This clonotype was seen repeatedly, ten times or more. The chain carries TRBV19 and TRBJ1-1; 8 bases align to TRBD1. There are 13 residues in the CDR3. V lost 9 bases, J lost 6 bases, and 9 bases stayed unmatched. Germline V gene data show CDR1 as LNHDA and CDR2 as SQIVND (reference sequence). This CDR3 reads CASQAGQVSEAFF. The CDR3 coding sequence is TGTGCCAGCCAAGCGGGACAGGTTTCTGAAGCTTTCTTT.

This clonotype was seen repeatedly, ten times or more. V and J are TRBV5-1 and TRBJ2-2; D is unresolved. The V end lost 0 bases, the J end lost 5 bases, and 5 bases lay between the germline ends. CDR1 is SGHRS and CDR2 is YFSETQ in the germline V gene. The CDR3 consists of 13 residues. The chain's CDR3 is CASSLEVTGELFF. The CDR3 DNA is TGCGCCAGCAGCTTGGAAGTAACCGGGGAGCTGTTTTTT.

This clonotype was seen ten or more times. The chain's CDR3 is CASGAGRETQYF. CDR3 DNA sequence: TGTGCCAGCGGTGCGGGACGGGAGACCCAGTACTTC. The chain carries TRBV6-6 and TRBJ2-5; possible D gene TRBD2, 6 bases. The germline CDR1 and CDR2 sequences are MNHNY and SVGAGI (reference sequence). The V gene lost 8 bases and the J gene lost 5 bases, with 12 bases spanning the gap. The CDR3 has 12 residues.